This T cell receptor beta chain was sequenced during a study of T cell changes during pregnancy in multiple sclerosis. Profiling relied on immunoSEQ multiplex PCR, and the TCRdb table lists in-frame clones only, not all of them. The table lists 120,000 or so clones, approximately 93% of them singletons, with 6% to 7% in the top ten. The V end lost 0 bases, the J end lost 6 bases, and 13 bases lay between the germline ends. The CDR3 length is 14 residues. In germline, CDR1 is SGDLS, CDR2 YYNGEE. This clone is a singleton in its sample. The source of this sequence is a female donor with multiple sclerosis, enrolled in a pregnancy study. Sequenced material: peripheral blood, taken before pregnancy. The chain is built from TRBV9 and TRBJ2-7; maybe TRBD2 (5 bases). CDR3 sequence (DNA): TGTGCCAGCAGCGTAGCGGGAAGTATCGGCGAGCAGTACTTC. Encoded protein: CASSVAGSIGEQYF.